This TCR beta chain was sequenced during a study of cytomegalovirus exposure and HLA in healthy donors (dated by TCRdb to 2017 to 2019). Notes on the research overall: According to an earlier analysis of 587 of the donors, roughly 180 million T cells yielded roughly 110 million unique TCR beta sequences and approximately 280 Gb of sequence data. Across about 370 genotyped donors of the cohort, an average of about 240,000 unique TCR beta nucleotide sequences per donor were sequenced, and roughly a sixth of those sequences were non-productive. Typing coverage varied by locus: 629-630 donors for A, B, C, DRB1 and DQB1; more than 500 for DQA1; about 590 for DPA1; more than 450 for DPB1. The study profiled the T cell repertoires of 500 to 800 subjects by immunosequencing and related them to cytomegalovirus serostatus. An early release covering about 600 HLA-typed donors comprised roughly 300 gigabases of sequencing data and about 90 million unique TCR sequences. The aim of the study was to test whether cataloging public T cell receptors could identify signatures of past pathogen exposure. The study combined high-throughput TCR immunosequencing, statistical association of individual TCRs with disease status, and machine learning to predict cytomegalovirus infection status. Donor age, sex, ethnicity and CMV serostatus were compiled alongside the repertoire data. In an earlier analysis of about 590 of the donors, high-throughput TCR beta sequencing was used to judge whether each TCR beta V gene segment behaved as functional or pseudogenic. Along with the roughly 670-subject first cohort, a separate validation cohort of over a hundred different subjects was used. All discovery cohort repertoires had been generated using a single sequencing platform. Both class I and class II loci were covered by HLA typing, at four-digit resolution. Of the approximately 370 genotyped donors, 65% to 90% were placed in the genetic ancestry cluster associated with self-reported Caucasian donors. The later analysis used no new phenotypic data to find candidate immune exposures, relying instead on TCR beta sequences and their occurrence across donors. Because of strong linkage in the cohort, five DR-DQ haplotypes were treated as single units for association and clustering. A later analysis re-examined previously published TCR beta repertoires from several hundred donors and added high-resolution HLA genotyping to investigate patterns of TCR occurrence. A later genetic analysis took genome-wide SNP genotypes for about 55% of the 666 donors and used that subset as a discovery cohort. The investigation overall reported the following: Most CMV-associated TCR beta chains appeared to be HLA-restricted in a later analysis, and the HLA associations seemed to be driven largely by CMV exposure. A group of highly shared sequence variants was considered likely to be a technical artifact of the sequencing pipeline. The cohort was sequenced for TCR beta chains only, and without alpha or paired-chain data the features that could be detected were limited. A later analysis associated 16,951 TCR beta sequences with specific HLA alleles at a false discovery rate of 0.05. The authors suggested that the approach could potentially be generalized to other disease states and immunological phenotypes. Several of the top co-occurrence clusters appeared to be linked to parvovirus B19, influenza, CMV and Epstein-Barr virus, according to a later analysis. The presence/absence analyses assumed that sequencing depth was roughly uniform across donors, and that assumption may not be true. Because some donors lacked HLA typing at each locus, the association tests relied only on the typed subset. The earlier analysis of almost 600 of the donors excluded roughly 17 rarely observed V segments, including chromosome 9 orphons, because counts were too low. A further reported finding was that TCR beta sequences accurately predicted the HLA-A and HLA-B alleles for most subjects in the first cohort. The study gave a list of over 150 TCR beta chains associated with cytomegalovirus. V-gene and J-gene trimming of TCR beta chains was associated with a missense DCLRE1C variant in a later genetic analysis, and the association was replicated in an independent cohort. Assigning TCR associations to individual alleles was difficult when HLA alleles, especially DR and DQ, strongly co-occurred. Most TCR sequences were seen in very few donors, while some public TCRs were found in many individuals. Some IMGT-functional V segments, including TRBV6-2 and TRBV6-3, could not be distinguished by the 87-base-pair reads and were therefore excluded. CMV serostatus was the only immune exposure information available for the cohort. Cytomegalovirus status was reported to be diagnosed by the classifier with high specificity and sensitivity in both the original and validation cohorts. In vitro tests confirmed that a few of the cytomegalovirus-associated TCR beta chains recognize cytomegalovirus antigens. In a later analysis, HLA-associated TCR beta chains were found to be more clonally expanded and to have lower generation probabilities than equally common non-associated chains. According to a later genetic analysis, donors in an Asian-associated ancestry cluster had fewer N-insertions in productive TCRs than the roughly 670-donor mean. A later analysis found that TCR association rates varied across HLA loci, with DRB1 alleles showing the most associated TCRs and HLA-C alleles the fewest. Linkage disequilibrium might explain the correlated functional status among segregating V segments, but an unknown experimental factor could not be ruled out. In an earlier analysis of several hundred of the donors, most TCR beta V segments were observed in productive rearrangements about 87% or about 30% of the time, broadly matching IMGT annotations.

The cohort was made up of roughly 670 healthy bone marrow donors. At the time of sampling, all cohort members were nominally healthy, though unrecorded immune exposures were likely present. The donor was CMV seronegative and was included in the group of under 450 seronegative cohort members. Every donor gave a peripheral blood sample, and the peripheral blood mononuclear cells from that sample were used for TCR beta sequencing. Genomic DNA extraction from the blood cell samples was performed with the Qiagen DNeasy Blood Extraction Kit. The library was generated by the immunoSEQ multiplex PCR assay. For the multiplex PCR, a mixture combining 60 forward primers for TCR Vbeta segments and 13 reverse primers for TCR Jbeta segments was used. The CDR3 region of rearranged TCR beta genes was amplified from genomic DNA by a multiplex PCR assay. The Illumina HiSeq System was used to sequence the amplified TCR beta libraries as 87-base-pair reads. The authors processed their data as follows. Across the 700 or so repertoires, a later analysis counted tens of millions of unique TCR beta chains, approximately 12 million of which were shared by at least two donors. A nearest-neighbor algorithm error-corrected the raw reads and collapsed the reads into unique sequences, merging closely related sequences to remove PCR and sequencing errors. V, D and J gene segments were assigned by aligning CDR3 sequences to IMGT reference sequences. For a sequence to be retained, at least a six-nucleotide match to both a V gene segment and a J gene segment was required. Rearrangements were called productive when the CDR3 lacked stop codons and stayed in frame with V and J; all others were non-productive. Following IMGT convention, CDR3 was defined as the stretch from the second conserved V-encoded cysteine up to the conserved J-encoded phenylalanine. Sequences without an unambiguous match to a single V gene segment were excluded from the earlier analysis of several hundred of the donors. In an earlier analysis of approximately 590 of the donors, a V segment was called functional when productive rearrangements were above 56.7%, and segregating when the standard deviation between donors exceeded 5%. A statistical classification framework was developed to diagnose cytomegalovirus status using the catalog of TCR beta chain sequences. V and J gene assignment, in a later analysis, came from comparing TCR nucleotide sequences with IMGT/GENE-DB human TR gene sequences. Using the TCRdist pipeline, a later analysis assigned CDR3 sequences along with most-parsimonious VDJ recombination scenarios. In a later analysis, every TCR beta chain was defined by the combination of its CDR3 amino acid sequence and its V-gene family, and reads without a unique V-gene family were dropped. As a way to deal with suspected cross-contamination and a sequencing artifact, a later analysis dropped approximately 570 nucleotide sequences that were highly shared and had low generation probability. A later analysis calculated a clonal expansion index for each public chain from normalized within-repertoire ranks of inferred template counts. A later analysis computed generation probabilities with a VDJ recombination model fitted to out-of-frame rearrangements, and checked the results against IGoR. A later analysis scored TCR-TCR, TCR-HLA and TCR-CMV co-occurrence with hypergeometric tests, applying a repertoire-size bias correction to TCR pairs. A later analysis estimated false discovery rates by permuting HLA or CMV assignments 20 times. In a later analysis, co-occurring TCRs were grouped with DBSCAN, and TCRdist sequence similarity was added when clustering was performed within HLA-allele-positive subsets. Co-occurrence clustering excluded repertoires with fewer than 30,000 or more than 120,000 public chains, plus five with anomalous nucleotide sharing. The table was pulled from immuneACCESS by TCRdb, which kept in-frame rearrangements only. Such tables lose some clones; where checked, under half of the loss comes from unresolved V genes, and the rest has no known cause. V and J calls and clone size are copied from that table; D and trimming were computed from the DNA. The table for this sample lists 180,000 or so clones; roughly 80% of them were counted only once. 0.77% of the sample is in the top ten clones.

V drops 1 base and J drops 5 bases, leaving 8 bases in between. The germline V gene supplies CDR1 SGHVS and CDR2 FNYEAQ. The cysteine opens and the phenylalanine closes a CDR3 of 14 amino acids. The CDR3 DNA has 42 bases and is translated from base 1. On this clone itself: It has no known antigen specificity. No base-level quality is on record; no much larger clone is a single base apart.

The rearranged segments are TRBV7-6 and TRBJ1-4; confidence is insufficient to name the D gene. This receptor was obtained from a woman between 18 and 29 years old in good health and CMV-seronegative. Sequencing was carried out using PBMCs. This receptor carries the CDR3 CASSLDGNNEKLFF. The DNA sequence is given as TGTGCCAGCAGCTTAGACGGTAACAATGAAAAACTGTTTTTT.